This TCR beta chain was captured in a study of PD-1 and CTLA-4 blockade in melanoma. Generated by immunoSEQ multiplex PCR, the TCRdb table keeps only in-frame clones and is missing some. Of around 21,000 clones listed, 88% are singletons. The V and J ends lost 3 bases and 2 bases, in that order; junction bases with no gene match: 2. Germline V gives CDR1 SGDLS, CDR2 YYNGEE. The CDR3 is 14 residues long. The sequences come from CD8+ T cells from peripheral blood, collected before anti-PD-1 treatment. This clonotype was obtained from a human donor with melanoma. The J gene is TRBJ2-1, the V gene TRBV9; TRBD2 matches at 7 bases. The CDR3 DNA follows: TGTGCCAGCAGCGCGGGGAGGGCCTACAATGAGCAGTTCTTC. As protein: CASSAGRAYNEQFF.